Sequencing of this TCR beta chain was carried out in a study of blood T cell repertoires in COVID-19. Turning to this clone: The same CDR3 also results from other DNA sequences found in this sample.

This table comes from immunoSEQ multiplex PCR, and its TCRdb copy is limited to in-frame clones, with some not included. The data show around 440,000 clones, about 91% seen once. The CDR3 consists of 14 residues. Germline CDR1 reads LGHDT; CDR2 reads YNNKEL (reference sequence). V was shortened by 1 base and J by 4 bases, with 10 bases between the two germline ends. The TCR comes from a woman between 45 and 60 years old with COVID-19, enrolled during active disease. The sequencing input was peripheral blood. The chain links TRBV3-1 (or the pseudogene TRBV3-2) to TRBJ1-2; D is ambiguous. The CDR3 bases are TGTGCCAGCAGCCAAGTTCCAGGCTCCTATGGCTACACCTTC. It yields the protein CASSQVPGSYGYTF.